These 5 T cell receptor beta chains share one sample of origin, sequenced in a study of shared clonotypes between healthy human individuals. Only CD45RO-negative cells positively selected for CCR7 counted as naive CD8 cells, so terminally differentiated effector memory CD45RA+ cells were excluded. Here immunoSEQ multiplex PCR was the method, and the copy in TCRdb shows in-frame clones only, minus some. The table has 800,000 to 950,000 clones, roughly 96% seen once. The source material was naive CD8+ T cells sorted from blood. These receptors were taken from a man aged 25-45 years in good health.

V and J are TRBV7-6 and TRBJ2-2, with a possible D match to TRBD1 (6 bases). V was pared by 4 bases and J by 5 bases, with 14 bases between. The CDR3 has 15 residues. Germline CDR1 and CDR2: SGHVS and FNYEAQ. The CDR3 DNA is TGTGCCAGCAGCTCCGATACTAGGGGGACCGGGGAGCTGTTTTTT. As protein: CASSSDTRGTGELFF.

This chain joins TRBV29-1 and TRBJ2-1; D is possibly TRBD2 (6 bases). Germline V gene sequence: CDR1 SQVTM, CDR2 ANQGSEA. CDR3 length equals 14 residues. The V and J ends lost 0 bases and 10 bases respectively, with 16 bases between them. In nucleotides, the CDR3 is TGCAGCGTTGAAGATTCCATTTTTCTAGCGGAGCAGTTCTTC. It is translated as CSVEDSIFLAEQFF.

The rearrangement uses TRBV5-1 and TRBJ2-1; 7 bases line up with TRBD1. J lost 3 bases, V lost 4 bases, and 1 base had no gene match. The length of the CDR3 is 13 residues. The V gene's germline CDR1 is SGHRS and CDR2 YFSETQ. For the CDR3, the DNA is TGCGCCAGCAGCCGGGACAGCTACAATGAGCAGTTCTTC. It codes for CASSRDSYNEQFF.

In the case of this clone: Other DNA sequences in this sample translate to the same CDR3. Written as DNA, the CDR3 is TGTGCCAGCAGTTTCTCGGATGAGCAGTTCTTC. Protein sequence: CASSFSDEQFF. The J gene is TRBJ2-1, the V gene TRBV28; no clear D gene. This CDR3 comprises 11 residues. The V gene lost 3 bases and the J gene lost 8 bases, with 5 bases spanning the gap. From germline, CDR1 is MDHEN and CDR2 SYDVKM.

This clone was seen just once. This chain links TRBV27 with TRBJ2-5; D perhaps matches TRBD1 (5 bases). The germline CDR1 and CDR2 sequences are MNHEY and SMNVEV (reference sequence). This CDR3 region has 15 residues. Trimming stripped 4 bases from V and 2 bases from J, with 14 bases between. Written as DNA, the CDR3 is TGTGCCAGCAGTTCCCCCTCGGCAGGGCAAGAGACCCAGTACTTC. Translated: CASSSPSAGQETQYF.